The 29 T cell receptor beta chains in this list originate from one sample, sequenced in a study of cytomegalovirus exposure and HLA in healthy donors. TCRdb's table, derived via immunoSEQ multiplex PCR, lists solely in-frame clones and lacks some. In the table there are 90,000 to 150,000 clones, roughly 90% of which are singletons. The sample consisted of PBMCs. These receptor sequences come from a woman younger than 35 in good health and CMV-seropositive.

For the CDR3, the DNA is TGCGCCAGCAGCTCAGAAGGGGGGGGCGATACGCAGTATTTT. This encodes CASSSEGGGDTQYF. The chain joins TRBV5-1 to TRBJ2-3; a possible D gene is TRBD2 (7 bases). With 3 bases removed from V and 6 bases from J, the gap between germline ends came to 14 bases. The CDR3 consists of 14 residues. The germline gives CDR1 SGHRS, CDR2 YFSETQ.

The rearrangement links TRBV9 to TRBJ1-5, with 7 bases lining up with TRBD1. V dropped 3 bases and J dropped 3; count of bases not matched to a gene: 6. Germline V gene lookup returns CDR1 SGDLS and CDR2 YYNGEE. The CDR3 is 15 residues long. CDR3 residues: CASSATGTANQPQHF. CDR3 nucleotide sequence: TGTGCCAGCAGCGCTACCGGGACAGCCAATCAGCCCCAGCATTTT.

This clone was detected a few times. The chain carries TRBV4-1 and TRBJ1-2; D gene ambiguous. Trimming cost V 1 base and J 3 bases, with 9 bases left between them. Germline V gene data show CDR1 as MGHRA and CDR2 as YSYEKL. The CDR3 sequence is 14 residues long. In DNA form, the CDR3 reads TGCGCCAGCAGCCAAGTCCAGTATGACTATGGCTACACCTTC. This gives the protein CASSQVQYDYGYTF.

The chain has TRBV9 and TRBJ2-2, with D perhaps matching TRBD1 (6 bases). Trimming took off 1 base at V and 5 bases at J, with 12 bases between the two ends. Germline V gives CDR1 SGDLS, CDR2 YYNGEE. CDR3 length equals 15 residues. CDR3 coding DNA: TGTGCCAGCAGCGTACAGGGGCTGGGGACCGGGGAGCTGTTTTTT. As protein: CASSVQGLGTGELFF.

The chain links TRBV10-3 to TRBJ1-3, with a possible D match to TRBD1 (5 bases). CDR1 and CDR2 from the germline V gene are ENHRY and SYGVKD. CDR3 length equals 16 residues. The germline V and J ends were trimmed by 4 bases and 0 bases, with 13 bases remaining between them. This CDR3 reads CAISGTGANSGNTIYF. The CDR3 DNA reads TGTGCCATCAGTGGTACAGGAGCTAACTCTGGAAACACCATATATTTT.

The V gene is TRBV19, the J gene TRBJ1-5; maybe TRBD1 (6 bases). Deletions cut 5 bases from V and 7 bases from J, with 18 bases between. The CDR3 has 15 amino acids. Germline assignment: CDR1 LNHDA and CDR2 SQIVND (reference sequence). Here the CDR3 reads CASSLSGGRAQPQHF. The CDR3 DNA follows: TGTGCCAGTAGTCTCTCGGGGGGCAGAGCCCAGCCCCAGCATTTT.

The chain recombines TRBV29-1 with TRBJ1-1; D is unresolved. The V gene's germline CDR1 is SQVTM and CDR2 ANQGSEA. This CDR3 is 14 amino acids long. Between the trimmed V and J ends, which lost 2 bases and 5 bases, there was a span of 15 bases. The CDR3 sequence is CSVEYGEGQTEAFF. Here the CDR3 DNA reads TGCAGCGTTGAATATGGTGAGGGCCAGACTGAAGCTTTCTTT.

The rearrangement uses TRBV5-1 and TRBJ2-5, with a possible D match to TRBD2 (5 bases). V lost 2 bases to trimming and J lost 5 bases, with 10 bases between them. From germline, CDR1 is SGHRS and CDR2 YFSETQ. The CDR3 runs 13 residues. CDR3 loop: CASSFNGVETQYF. In DNA form, the CDR3 reads TGCGCCAGCAGCTTTAACGGGGTTGAGACCCAGTACTTC.

The chain has TRBV7-8 and TRBJ1-5, with 7 bases lining up with TRBD1. The length of the CDR3 is 15 residues. V was clipped by 2 bases and J by 3 bases; unmatched bases: 4. The germline CDR1 and CDR2 sequences are SGHVS and FQNEAQ. The CDR3 here is CASSLRDSYNQPQHF. The CDR3 DNA follows: TGTGCCAGCAGCTTACGGGACAGTTACAATCAGCCCCAGCATTTT.

The rearrangement uses TRBV7-2 and TRBJ1-2; D possibly corresponds to TRBD1 (6 bases). V lost 5 bases to trimming and J lost 4 bases, with 17 bases between them. Germline V gene lookup returns CDR1 SGHTA and CDR2 FQGNSA. There are 15 residues in the CDR3. The CDR3: CASSPVGGGLYGYTF. The CDR3, as DNA: TGTGCCAGCAGCCCCGTTGGCGGGGGCCTCTATGGCTACACCTTC.

The chain combines TRBV14 with TRBJ1-1, with D uncertain. Germline-derived CDR1 and CDR2 are SGHDN and FVKESK. The V end lost 0 bases, the J end lost 5 bases, and 10 bases lay between the germline ends. This CDR3 spans 14 amino acids. The CDR3 nucleotides read TGTGCCAGCAGCCAAGATCGAGCCGGGACTGAAGCTTTCTTT. Translation gives CASSQDRAGTEAFF. Full variable domain (remainder filled in from reference TRBV14 and TRBJ1-1): EAGVTQFPSHSVIEKGQTVTLRCDPISGHDNLYWYRRVMGKEIKFLLHFVKESKQDESGMPNNRFLAERTGGTYSTLKVQPAELEDSGVYFCASSQDRAGTEAFFGQGTRLTVV.

The CDR3 here is CASSYYRAEETQYF. The CDR3 DNA follows: TGTGCCAGCAGCTATTACAGGGCTGAAGAGACCCAGTACTTC. This chain connects TRBV7-2 to TRBJ2-5, with D possibly TRBD1 on 6 matching bases. The germline CDR1 and CDR2 sequences are SGHTA and FQGNSA. V was clipped by 4 bases and J by 3 bases, with 12 bases between them. The CDR3 sequence is 14 residues long.

As DNA, the CDR3 is TGTGCCAGCAGCGTAGGAGCCGACAGGGCTTACGAGCAGTACTTC. Its protein product is CASSVGADRAYEQYF. The J gene is TRBJ2-7, the V gene TRBV9; 7 bases are shared with TRBD1. Per germline, CDR1 SGDLS and CDR2 YYNGEE. V gave up 0 bases and J gave up 4 bases; unmatched junction bases: 7. CDR3 size: 15 residues.

V is TRBV9 and J is TRBJ2-1; D call uncertain. Trimming took 0 bases from V and 9 from J, leaving 7 bases between them. Germline V gene lookup returns CDR1 SGDLS and CDR2 YYNGEE. This CDR3 region has 12 residues. CDR3 in amino acids: CASSVGGIEQFF. CDR3 nucleotide sequence: TGTGCCAGCAGCGTAGGTGGCATTGAGCAGTTCTTC. Complete variable domain (other parts from reference TRBV9 and TRBJ2-1): DSGVTQTPKHLITATGQRVTLRCSPRSGDLSVYWYQQSLDQGLQFLIQYYNGEERAKGNILERFSAQQFPDLHSELNLSSLELGDSALYFCASSVGGIEQFFGPGTRLTVL.

This sequence joins TRBV30 and TRBJ2-2; possible D gene TRBD2, 5 bases. Trimming stripped 0 bases from V and 3 bases from J, with 11 bases between. Germline assignment: CDR1 GTSNPN and CDR2 SVGIG (reference sequence). CDR3 size: 15 residues. CDR3 amino acids: CAWSVLGSYTGELFF. In DNA form, the CDR3 reads TGTGCCTGGAGTGTACTAGGGAGCTACACCGGGGAGCTGTTTTTT.

The gene calls are TRBV7-9 and TRBJ2-2; 10 bases match TRBD2. Unmatched junction bases numbered 4, after V lost 0 bases and J lost 0 bases. Germline lookup yields CDR1 SEHNR and CDR2 FQNEAQ (reference sequence). The CDR3 is made up of 18 amino acids. CDR3 protein: CASSLAGTSAPNTGELFF. The CDR3 DNA follows: TGTGCCAGCAGCTTAGCCGGGACTAGCGCCCCGAACACCGGGGAGCTGTTTTTT.

The chain joins TRBV9 to TRBJ2-1; 7 nucleotides line up with TRBD2. Germline values: CDR1 SGDLS, CDR2 YYNGEE. The V segment lost 0 bases and the J segment 7 bases; nucleotides outside the gene matches: 7. This CDR3 contains 15 residues. The CDR3: CASSVGGGGLNEQFF. Here the CDR3 DNA reads TGTGCCAGCAGCGTAGGGGGCGGGGGTTTAAATGAGCAGTTCTTC.

The chain has TRBV6-6 and TRBJ2-5; 7 nucleotides line up with TRBD2. Germline-derived CDR1 and CDR2 are MNHNY and SVGAGI (reference sequence). The CDR3 runs to 15 residues. V trimming: 10 bases; J trimming: 6 bases; junction bases outside the gene matches: 17. CDR3 region: CATLLEGGLFQTQYF. CDR3 sequence (DNA): TGTGCCACCCTTCTAGAGGGAGGGTTATTTCAGACCCAGTACTTC.

The rearrangement links TRBV7-9 to TRBJ1-5; D not certain. CDR1 is SEHNR and CDR2 is FQNEAQ in the germline V gene (reference sequence). Trimming removed 5 bases at V and 5 bases at J, with 19 bases between. CDR3 length equals 16 residues. CDR3 sequence reads: CASSPMDFGDDQPQHF. Written as DNA, the CDR3 is TGTGCCAGCAGCCCGATGGACTTCGGCGATGATCAGCCCCAGCATTTT. The complete variable domain, with remaining parts taken from reference TRBV7-9 and TRBJ1-5, reads DTGVSQNPRHKITKRGQNVTFRCDPISEHNRLYWYRQTLGQGPEFLTYFQNEAQLEKSRLLSDRFSAERPKGSFSTLEIQRTEQGDSAMYLCASSPMDFGDDQPQHFGDGTRLSIL.

The gene calls are TRBV12-2 and TRBJ2-2; the D call in the table, TRBD2, was not verified against the DNA. TRBV12-2 is shown as a pseudogene. There are 16 residues in the CDR3. CDR3 nucleotides: TGTGCAAGTCGCTTATCGGGCGGGGCGAACACCGGGGAGCTGTTTTTT. Its translation: CASRLSGGANTGELFF.

The chain uses TRBV9 and TRBJ2-2, with a possible D match to TRBD1 (6 bases). This CDR3 has 15 residues. Germline V gene lookup returns CDR1 SGDLS and CDR2 YYNGEE. The V and J ends lost 0 bases and 5 bases respectively, with 11 bases between them. Here the CDR3 DNA reads TGTGCCAGCAGCGTAGAGGGAAGGGGGACCGGGGAGCTGTTTTTT. Its translation is CASSVEGRGTGELFF.

This clone was detected once. The chain recombines TRBV30 with TRBJ1-2, with a tentative D call TRBD1 (5 bases). The CDR3 is made up of 17 amino acids. CDR1 and CDR2 from the germline V gene are GTSNPN and SVGIG (reference sequence). V dropped 0 bases and J dropped 4 bases, with 21 bases sitting between them. CDR3 amino acids: CAWSVRSRQLPFYGYTF. The CDR3 nucleotides read TGTGCCTGGAGTGTACGATCTCGACAGCTACCCTTCTATGGCTACACCTTC.

Written as DNA, the CDR3 is TGTGCCAGCAGCTTGCGGGGGGAAATAAACACAGATACGCAGTATTTT. Translation: CASSLRGEINTDTQYF. The J gene is TRBJ2-3, the V gene TRBV5-4, with 7 positions matching TRBD2. The CDR3 is 16 residues long. V lost 1 base and J lost 2; bases outside the gene matches: 7. Looked up from germline, CDR1 is SGHNT and CDR2 is YYREEE (reference sequence).

This rearrangement joins TRBV11-3 to TRBJ1-1, with 7 bases matching TRBD1. Unmatched junction bases numbered 7, after V lost 5 bases and J lost 1 base. The CDR3 has 15 amino acids. In germline, CDR1 is SGHNT, CDR2 YENEEA. The CDR3 loop is CASSLRGTENTEAFF. CDR3 sequence (DNA): TGTGCCAGCAGCCTAAGGGGGACAGAGAACACTGAAGCTTTCTTT. Variable domain in full (rest from reference TRBV11-3 and TRBJ1-1): EAGVVQSPRYKIIEKKQPVAFWCNPISGHNTLYWYLQNLGQGPELLIRYENEEAVDDSQLPKDRFSAERLKGVDSTLKIQPAELGDSAVYLCASSLRGTENTEAFFGQGTRLTVV.

V usage is TRBV7-6 and J usage is TRBJ2-1, with 7 positions matching TRBD2. The CDR3 is 14 residues long. Per germline, CDR1 SGHVS and CDR2 FNYEAQ. With 0 bases clipped from V and 8 bases from J, the junction kept 4 bases outside the gene matches. The CDR3 DNA sequence: TGTGCCAGCAGCTTAGCGGTAGCGGGCGATGAGCAGTTCTTC. This gives the protein CASSLAVAGDEQFF.

The chain carries TRBV27 and TRBJ2-7; 13 nucleotides line up with TRBD2. Germline trimming cut 1 base from V and 6 bases from J; bases unmatched to any gene: 6. The CDR3 contains 16 residues. The V gene's germline CDR1 is MNHEY and CDR2 SMNVEV (reference sequence). The DNA of the CDR3 is TGTGCCAGCAGTTTATTTGGGACTAGCGGGGCAGGCGAGCAGTACTTC. This gives the protein CASSLFGTSGAGEQYF.

The rearrangement joins TRBV6-5 to TRBJ1-1, with 7 bases aligning to TRBD1. Germline V gene sequence: CDR1 MNHEY, CDR2 SVGAGI. After removal of 5 bases from V and 2 bases from J, the junction contained 5 bases not matched to a gene. CDR3 size: 14 residues. CDR3 sequence: CASSQTGFNTEAFF. CDR3 coding DNA: TGTGCCAGCAGTCAGACAGGGTTCAACACTGAAGCTTTCTTT.

The chain has TRBV4-3 and TRBJ2-1; 7 positions match TRBD2. This CDR3 contains 16 residues. V dropped 6 bases and J dropped 8; count of bases not matched to a gene: 16. Germline CDR1 is LGHNA and CDR2 is YSLEER. The CDR3 region has the DNA TGCGCCAGCAGGCCTGAGACGGCAGGGACTATTCATGAGCAGTTCTTC. It encodes CASRPETAGTIHEQFF.

This chain connects TRBV30 to TRBJ2-7; 15 nucleotides align to TRBD2. The CDR3 is made up of 16 amino acids. Germline values: CDR1 GTSNPN, CDR2 SVGIG (reference sequence). The ends lost 3 bases at V and 0 bases at J; junction bases unmatched: 3. CDR3 amino acids: CAWRGTSGGSSYEQYF. CDR3 sequence (DNA): TGTGCCTGGAGGGGGACTAGCGGGGGGAGCTCCTACGAGCAGTACTTC.